This T cell receptor beta chain came from a study of cytomegalovirus exposure and HLA in healthy donors. PCR employed 60 Vbeta and 13 Jbeta primers. Sequencing was performed with immunoSEQ multiplex PCR; in TCRdb, only in-frame clones are kept and a portion is missing. In the table there are roughly 150,000 clones, 82% of which are singletons. This CDR3 comprises 13 residues. In germline, CDR1 is MNHEY, CDR2 SVGAGI. Trimming left V 5 bases short and J 10 bases short, with 17 bases between. This clone has more than one count but fewer than ten. The antigen is unknown. General study results and limits: An analysis that was carried out later associated approximately 15,000 TCR beta sequences with HLA alleles at 0.05 false discovery rate. The Asian-associated ancestry cluster reportedly had fewer N-insertions than the approximately 690-donor mean in a later analysis. According to a later analysis, most TCR beta chains associated with CMV appeared HLA-restricted. Data from an earlier analysis indicated that most TCR beta V segments were productive either about 87% or about 30% of the time.

The chain links TRBV6-5 to TRBJ1-2; D is unresolved. The clonotype comes from a woman between 45 and 60 years old in good health and CMV-seropositive. Specimen: PBMCs. The CDR3 DNA is TGTGCCAGCAGTCGCCCACCCTCACTCGTCTACACCTTC. The encoded protein is CASSRPPSLVYTF.